This T cell receptor beta chain emerged from a study of blood T cell repertoires in COVID-19. The wider study: The United States, Italy and Spain provided the acute and convalescent COVID-19 samples. From T cells, B-cell-depleted T cells, or PBMCs came the material, which was cDNA or gDNA.

Assay: immunoSEQ multiplex PCR; the TCRdb copy retains only in-frame clones and omits some. The sample lists over 250,000 clones; approximately 90% were seen once. The cohort comprised adults aged about 18 to 89 years residing in 20 to 30 US areas. Cohorts were based on clinical histories the participants reported. CDR3 size: 16 residues. Trimming cost V 8 bases and J 5 bases, with 19 bases left between them. In germline, CDR1 is MNHEY, CDR2 SMNVEV (reference sequence). The sample was PBMCs or T cells enriched from blood (not recorded which). The chain links TRBV27 to TRBJ1-6; tentative D call: TRBD1 (5 bases). The TCR sequence derives from a woman between 18 and 30 years old who had recovered from COVID-19. In nucleotides, the CDR3 is TGTGCCAGCTGGTCCGCTGGGACGGGGGATAATTCACCCCTCCACTTT. Translated, it gives CASWSAGTGDNSPLHF.